The 26 T cell receptor beta chains presented below share a single source sample, sequenced in a study of blood T cells in healthy people across ages. Next came a second PCR, run for about 6 to 12 cycles, which used a sample-barcoded 5' primer along with a J-beta primer mix. One entry per CDR3 protein results from TCRdb running MiXCR on the 5' RACE reads. Counted here are roughly 1,300,000 distinct CDR3 sequences, 59% occurring once; the ten biggest clones make up over 5%. Sequenced material: blood. The receptor source for this set is a man between 18 and 29 years old in good health.

The CDR3: CASSLLSPYEQFF. The CDR3 coding sequence is TGTGCCAGCAGTTTACTTAGCCCCTATGAGCAGTTCTTC. V is TRBV28 and J is TRBJ2-1; D remains ambiguous. Germline V CDR1 and CDR2: MDHEN, SYDVKM. The CDR3 loop spans 13 amino acids. V lost 2 bases and J lost 8, with 10 bases in between.

This clonotype was seen a few times. V is TRBV28 and J is TRBJ2-1, with 7 bases identical to TRBD1. The trim removed 2 bases at V and 10 bases at J, leaving 8 bases unmatched. Germline assignment: CDR1 MDHEN and CDR2 SYDVKM. The CDR3 consists of 14 residues. CDR3 DNA: TGTGCCAGCAGTTTAGACAGGGTCCAGGGCGAGCAGTTCTTC. Its translation is CASSLDRVQGEQFF.

The chain links TRBV6-5 to TRBJ1-6, with 9 bases fitting TRBD1. V was clipped by 6 bases and J by 6 bases; unmatched bases: 6. This CDR3 region has 15 residues. Germline V lookup: CDR1 MNHEY, CDR2 SVGAGI. This CDR3 reads CASSPTGGRNSPLHF. In nucleotides, the CDR3 is TGTGCCAGCAGCCCGACAGGGGGTCGTAATTCACCCCTCCACTTT.

This chain joins TRBV11-2 and TRBJ2-6; D gene uncertain. Germline V lookup: CDR1 SGHAT, CDR2 FQNNGV. This CDR3 has 14 amino acids. The V and J ends lost 5 bases and 3 bases respectively, with 8 bases between them. The CDR3 protein is CASSSNRGANVLTF. The CDR3 DNA sequence: TGTGCCAGCAGCAGCAACCGTGGGGCCAACGTCCTGACTTTC.

In its sample, this clonotype was seen a few times. The chain links TRBV12-3 or TRBV12-4 to TRBJ2-3; 8 positions agree with TRBD1. Trimming took 7 bases from V and 1 from J; bases not matched to a gene: 7. This CDR3 comprises 15 residues. This CDR3 reads CASIETGGGTDTQYF. CDR3 sequence (DNA): TGTGCCAGCATCGAAACAGGGGGAGGCACAGATACGCAGTATTTT.

V gene TRBV29-1 combines with J gene TRBJ2-1, with 9 nucleotides matching TRBD2. The CDR3 has 16 amino acids. Germline assignment: CDR1 SQVTM and CDR2 ANQGSEA. V shed 4 bases and J 1 base; nucleotides not matched to a gene: 8. CDR3 in amino acids: CSVGGLAGLSYNEQFF. The DNA for the CDR3 is TGCAGCGTTGGTGGGCTAGCGGGGCTTTCCTACAATGAGCAGTTCTTC.

The CDR3 DNA follows: TGTGCCAGCAGTCGCACCGGGACAGGGTTGAACACTGAAGCTTTCTTT. This encodes CASSRTGTGLNTEAFF. This chain connects TRBV12-3 or TRBV12-4 to TRBJ1-1; 9 nucleotides agree with TRBD1. This CDR3 comprises 16 residues. V dropped 5 bases and J dropped 0; count of bases not matched to a gene: 7.

V gene TRBV24-1 combines with J gene TRBJ1-2; weak D call: TRBD1 (6 bases). The CDR3 runs 13 residues. Germline CDR1 is KGHDR and CDR2 is SFDVKD. Trimming removed 4 bases at V and 10 bases at J, with 15 bases between. CDR3 sequence reads: CATSDPSRGDYTF. The CDR3 nucleotides read TGTGCCACCAGTGACCCCTCTAGGGGGGACTACACCTTC.

This rearrangement joins TRBV7-8 to TRBJ2-7, with D hard to call. The CDR3 covers 13 residues. V lost 5 bases and J 6 bases, leaving 14 bases between the germline ends. Germline CDR1 and CDR2: SGHVS and FQNEAQ. The CDR3 DNA is TGTGCCAGCAGCCTAGGAAGGAATTCCGAGCAGTACTTC. Translating it yields CASSLGRNSEQYF.

This chain uses TRBV20-1 with TRBJ1-5; TRBD1 aligns across 8 bases. This CDR3 has 12 amino acids. CDR1 is DFQATT and CDR2 is SNEGSKA in the germline V gene (reference sequence). V lost 5 bases, J lost 6 bases, and 3 bases stayed unmatched. The CDR3 region has the DNA TGCAGTGCTGCAGGGGGCGGTCAGCCCCAGCATTTT. This sequence encodes CSAAGGGQPQHF.

J is TRBJ2-1 and V is TRBV29-1; 7 bases align to TRBD2. Germline assignment: CDR1 SQVTM and CDR2 ANQGSEA. The ends lost 8 bases at V and 7 bases at J; junction bases unmatched: 14. This CDR3 has 14 amino acids. The CDR3 sequence is CSPRERENMNEQFF. Written as DNA, the CDR3 is TGCAGCCCGAGAGAGCGGGAAAATATGAATGAGCAGTTCTTC.

The V call is TRBV2, the J call TRBJ2-7; D gene unclear. The V gene's germline CDR1 is SNHLY and CDR2 FYNNEI. The CDR3 is 14 amino acids. Trimming removed 6 bases at V and 7 bases at J, with 19 bases between. CDR3 bases: TGTGCCAGCAGGGTCTTGAGCTCCTACAATGAGCAGTACTTC. This gives the protein CASRVLSSYNEQYF.

The sample holds many counts of this clonotype. V gene TRBV7-9 combines with J gene TRBJ2-1, with D perhaps TRBD1 (6 bases). CDR1 is SEHNR and CDR2 is FQNEAQ in the germline V gene (reference sequence). This CDR3 comprises 12 residues. The V and J ends lost 5 bases and 7 bases respectively, with 9 bases between them. CDR3 in amino acids: CASSLGQNEQFF. The DNA of the CDR3 is TGTGCCAGCAGCCTAGGACAGAATGAGCAGTTCTTC.

This clonotype showed up just once. A much larger clone sits a single nucleotide away, making a read error possible. CDR3 DNA sequence: TGCGCCAGCAACCAAGATAGGCAGCGTATCTATGGCTACACCTTC. It specifies CASNQDRQRIYGYTF. The chain couples TRBV4-3 to TRBJ1-2; D gene ambiguous. This CDR3 spans 15 amino acids. CDR1 and CDR2 (germline): LGHNA, YSLEER.

The genes are TRBV28 and TRBJ2-5; D is possibly TRBD2 (5 bases). Germline CDR1 MDHEN, CDR2 SYDVKM. Trimming left V 5 bases short and J 6 bases short, with 22 bases between. The CDR3 contains 16 residues. CDR3 DNA: TGTGCCAGCAGTCCTAGTCCTGGCCCCGCGGGCCAGACCCAGTACTTC. Its translation is CASSPSPGPAGQTQYF.

This clonotype was seen a few times. The chain links TRBV4-1 to TRBJ1-4; D is undetermined. The CDR3 length is 15 residues. V lost 3 bases and J 0 bases, leaving 8 bases between the germline ends. Germline V gene sequence: CDR1 MGHRA, CDR2 YSYEKL. The CDR3 region has the DNA TGCGCCAGCAGCCACGGCGTTTCAACTAATGAAAAACTGTTTTTT. This codes for CASSHGVSTNEKLFF.

This clonotype turned up a few times. The genes are TRBV4-2 and TRBJ1-2; D not certain. The V gene's germline CDR1 is LGHNA and CDR2 YNFKEQ. The CDR3 totals 13 residues. With 4 bases removed from V and 5 bases from J, the gap between germline ends came to 11 bases. CDR3 nucleotides: TGTGCCAGCAGCCTCGGGGAGGCTTATGGCTACACCTTC. As protein: CASSLGEAYGYTF.

The chain is built from TRBV4-3 and TRBJ2-3; the D gene is possibly TRBD2 (5 bases). The CDR3 totals 15 residues. Germline CDR1 reads LGHNA; CDR2 reads YSLEER. V was shortened by 1 base and J by 4 bases, with 12 bases between the two germline ends. CDR3 protein: CASSQGRGFADTQYF. CDR3 DNA sequence: TGCGCCAGCAGCCAAGGCCGAGGGTTCGCAGATACGCAGTATTTT.

The V gene is TRBV7-9, the J gene TRBJ2-1; 11 bases line up with TRBD2. With V trimmed by 5 bases and J by 2 bases, 11 bases remained unmatched. This CDR3 is 18 amino acids long. Germline loops: CDR1 SEHNR, CDR2 FQNEAQ (reference sequence). In DNA, the CDR3 is TGTGCCAGCAGCGGGACCCCAATAGCGGGGGGGCCCTACAATGAGCAGTTCTTC. Its translation: CASSGTPIAGGPYNEQFF. Together with reference TRBV7-9 and TRBJ2-1, the CDR3 gives the full variable domain: DTGVSQNPRHKITKRGQNVTFRCDPISEHNRLYWYRQTLGQGPEFLTYFQNEAQLEKSRLLSDRFSAERPKGSFSTLEIQRTEQGDSAMYLCASSGTPIAGGPYNEQFFGPGTRLTVL.

The CDR3 DNA reads TGCAGCGTTGAACTATTCGGGGGGCGGAACATTCAGTACTTC. This gives the protein CSVELFGGRNIQYF. The chain has TRBV29-1 and TRBJ2-4, with D maybe TRBD2 (7 bases). The length of the CDR3 is 14 residues. Between the trimmed V and J ends, which lost 2 bases and 7 bases, there was a span of 15 bases. CDR1 and CDR2 from the germline V gene are SQVTM and ANQGSEA.

Only a few counts were recorded for this clonotype. The chain has TRBV5-1 and TRBJ2-1; D not resolved. Per germline, CDR1 SGHRS and CDR2 YFSETQ. V was pared by 3 bases and J by 7 bases, with 11 bases between. The CDR3 is 13 residues long. CDR3 region: CASSSLNRNEQFF. The CDR3 nucleotides are TGCGCCAGCAGCTCTTTAAACCGGAATGAGCAGTTCTTC. The full variable domain, rest sourced from reference TRBV5-1 and TRBJ2-1, is KAGVTQTPRYLIKTRGQQVTLSCSPISGHRSVSWYQQTPGQGLQFLFEYFSETQRNKGNFPGRFSGRQFSNSRSEMNVSTLELGDSALYLCASSSLNRNEQFFGPGTRLTVL.

J is TRBJ1-5 and V is TRBV28, with TRBD1 identical over 7 bases. J gave up 5 bases and V 2 bases, and 3 bases lay outside the gene matches. The CDR3 extends over 14 amino acids. Per the germline V gene, CDR1 is MDHEN and CDR2 is SYDVKM. Here the CDR3 reads CASSLRGQDQPQHF. The CDR3 DNA reads as TGTGCCAGCAGTTTAAGGGGGCAGGATCAGCCCCAGCATTTT. Using reference TRBV28 and TRBJ1-5 for the parts outside the CDR3, the full variable domain is DVKVTQSSRYLVKRTGEKVFLECVQDMDHENMFWYRQDPGLGLRLIYFSYDVKMKEKGDIPEGYSVSREKKERFSLILESASTNQTSMYLCASSLRGQDQPQHFGDGTRLSIL.

This chain connects TRBV4-1 to TRBJ1-5; 10 positions match TRBD1. The V gene end was trimmed by 8 bases and the J gene end by 7 bases; junction bases not matched to a gene: 8. CDR1 and CDR2 from the germline V gene are MGHRA and YSYEKL. The CDR3 consists of 14 residues. In nucleotides, the CDR3 is TGCGCCAGCCGCAGGGACAGGGGAGGGCAGCCCCAGCATTTT. It is translated as CASRRDRGGQPQHF.

The chain links TRBV14 to TRBJ2-1; 15 bases align to TRBD2. This CDR3 is 17 amino acids long. Germline values: CDR1 SGHDN, CDR2 FVKESK. V lost 2 bases to trimming and J lost 4 bases; unmatched junction nucleotides: 3. DNA of the CDR3: TGTGCCAGCAGCCAACTGGGACTAGCGGGGGGTTACAATGAGCAGTTCTTC. Its translation is CASSQLGLAGGYNEQFF. Filled out from reference TRBV14 and TRBJ2-1, the complete variable domain reads EAGVTQFPSHSVIEKGQTVTLRCDPISGHDNLYWYRRVMGKEIKFLLHFVKESKQDESGMPNNRFLAERTGGTYSTLKVQPAELEDSGVYFCASSQLGLAGGYNEQFFGPGTRLTVL.

The chain uses TRBV12-5 and TRBJ2-1; 9 nucleotides match TRBD2. CDR3 length equals 16 residues. The V and J ends lost 4 bases and 8 bases, in that order; junction bases with no gene match: 12. Germline V gene sequence: CDR1 LGHNT, CDR2 FRNRAP. CDR3 in DNA: TGTGCTAGTGGTTCCCTCCCAAGCGGGGGGTTTGATGAGCAGTTCTTC. Protein sequence: CASGSLPSGGFDEQFF. The full variable domain, rest sourced from reference TRBV12-5 and TRBJ2-1, is DARVTQTPRHKVTEMGQEVTMRCQPILGHNTVFWYRQTMMQGLELLAYFRNRAPLDDSGMPKDRFSAEMPDATLATLKIQPSEPRDSAVYFCASGSLPSGGFDEQFFGPGTRLTVL.

The gene calls are TRBV20-1 and TRBJ2-7, with D maybe TRBD1 (6 bases). Trimming removed 8 bases at V and 3 bases at J, with 17 bases between. The CDR3 has 13 residues. Per germline, CDR1 DFQATT and CDR2 SNEGSKA (reference sequence). DNA for the CDR3: TGCAGTTGCCGGGACACCGTAAGCTACGAGCAGTACTTC. Translated: CSCRDTVSYEQYF.